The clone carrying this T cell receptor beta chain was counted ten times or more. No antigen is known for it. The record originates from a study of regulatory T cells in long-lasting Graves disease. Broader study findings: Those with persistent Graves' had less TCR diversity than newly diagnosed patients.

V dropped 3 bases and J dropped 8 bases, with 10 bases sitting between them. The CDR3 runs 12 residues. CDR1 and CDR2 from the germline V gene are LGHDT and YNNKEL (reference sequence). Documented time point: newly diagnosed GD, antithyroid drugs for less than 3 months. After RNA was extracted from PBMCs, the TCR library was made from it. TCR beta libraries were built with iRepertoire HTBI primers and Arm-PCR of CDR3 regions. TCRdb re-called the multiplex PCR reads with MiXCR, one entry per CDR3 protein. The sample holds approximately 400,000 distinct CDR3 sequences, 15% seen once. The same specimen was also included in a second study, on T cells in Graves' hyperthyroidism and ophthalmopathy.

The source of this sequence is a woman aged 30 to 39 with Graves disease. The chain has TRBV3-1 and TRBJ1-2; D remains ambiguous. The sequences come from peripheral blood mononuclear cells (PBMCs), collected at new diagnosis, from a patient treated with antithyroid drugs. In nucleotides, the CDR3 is TGTGCCAGCAGCCATGCGGACGGAGGCTACACCTTC. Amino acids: CASSHADGGYTF.